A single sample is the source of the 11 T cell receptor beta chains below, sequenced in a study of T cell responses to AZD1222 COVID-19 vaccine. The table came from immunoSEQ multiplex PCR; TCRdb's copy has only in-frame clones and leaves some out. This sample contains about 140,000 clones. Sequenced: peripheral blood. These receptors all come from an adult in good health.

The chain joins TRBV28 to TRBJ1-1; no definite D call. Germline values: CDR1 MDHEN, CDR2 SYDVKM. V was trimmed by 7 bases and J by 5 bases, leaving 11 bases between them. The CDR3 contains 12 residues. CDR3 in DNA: TGTGCCAGCACCCGAGGGAGGACTGAAGCTTTCTTT. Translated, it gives CASTRGRTEAFF.

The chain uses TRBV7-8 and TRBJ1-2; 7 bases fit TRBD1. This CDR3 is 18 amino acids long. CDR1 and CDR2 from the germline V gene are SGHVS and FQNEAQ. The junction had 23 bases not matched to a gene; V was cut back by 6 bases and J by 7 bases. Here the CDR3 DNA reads TGTGCCAGCAGGCCCAAAGGGGGACAGACTCGCTTGAGGGGTGGCTACACCTTC. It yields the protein CASRPKGGQTRLRGGYTF.

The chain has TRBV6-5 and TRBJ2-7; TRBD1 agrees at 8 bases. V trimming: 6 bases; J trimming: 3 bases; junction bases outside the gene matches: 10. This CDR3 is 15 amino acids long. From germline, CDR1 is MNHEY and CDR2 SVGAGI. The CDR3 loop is CASRADRGPFYEQYF. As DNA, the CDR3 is TGTGCCAGCAGGGCTGACAGGGGACCCTTCTACGAGCAGTACTTC.

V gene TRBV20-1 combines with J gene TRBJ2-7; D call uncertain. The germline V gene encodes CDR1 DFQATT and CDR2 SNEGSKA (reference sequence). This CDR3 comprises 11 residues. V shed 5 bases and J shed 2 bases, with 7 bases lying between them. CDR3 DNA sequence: TGCAGTGCTGGCCGGGCCTACGAGCAGTACTTC. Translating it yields CSAGRAYEQYF.

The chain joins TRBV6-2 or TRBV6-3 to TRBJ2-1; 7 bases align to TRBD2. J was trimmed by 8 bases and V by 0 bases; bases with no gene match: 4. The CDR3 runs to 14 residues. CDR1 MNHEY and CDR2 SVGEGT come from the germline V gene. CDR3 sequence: CASSYSARGDEQFF. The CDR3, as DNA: TGTGCCAGCAGTTACTCTGCCCGGGGGGATGAGCAGTTCTTC.

In DNA, the CDR3 is TGCGCCAGCAGCCAAGATAGGGGACTAGCGGGACACGACACAGATACGCAGTATTTT. This gives the protein CASSQDRGLAGHDTDTQYF. The V gene is TRBV4-1, the J gene TRBJ2-3; 13 bases are shared with TRBD2. After removal of 0 bases from V and 2 bases from J, the junction contained 8 bases not matched to a gene. Germline V gene data show CDR1 as MGHRA and CDR2 as YSYEKL. The CDR3 has 19 residues.

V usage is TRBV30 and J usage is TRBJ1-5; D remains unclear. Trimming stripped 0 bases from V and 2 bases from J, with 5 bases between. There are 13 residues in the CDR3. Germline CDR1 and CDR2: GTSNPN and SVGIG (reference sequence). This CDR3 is CAWSVGGNQPQHF. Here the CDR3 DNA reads TGTGCCTGGAGTGTGGGAGGCAATCAGCCCCAGCATTTT.

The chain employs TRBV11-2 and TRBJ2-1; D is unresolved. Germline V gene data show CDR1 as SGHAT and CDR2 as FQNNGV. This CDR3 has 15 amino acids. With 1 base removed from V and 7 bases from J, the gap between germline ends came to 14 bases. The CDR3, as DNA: TGTGCCAGCAGCTTAGGGTACTCCTTACTGAATGAGCAGTTCTTC. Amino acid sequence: CASSLGYSLLNEQFF.

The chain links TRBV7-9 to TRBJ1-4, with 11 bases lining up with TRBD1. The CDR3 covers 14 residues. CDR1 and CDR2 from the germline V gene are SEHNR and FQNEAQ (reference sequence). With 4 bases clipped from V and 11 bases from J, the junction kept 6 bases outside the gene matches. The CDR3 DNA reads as TGTGCCAGCAGCTCCGGACAGGGGGCGAAGAAACTGTTTTTT. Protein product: CASSSGQGAKKLFF.

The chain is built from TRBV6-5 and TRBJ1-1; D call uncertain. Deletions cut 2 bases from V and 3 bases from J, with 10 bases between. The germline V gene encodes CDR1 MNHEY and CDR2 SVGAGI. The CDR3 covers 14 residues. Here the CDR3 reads CASSYDLRDTEAFF. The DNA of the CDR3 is TGTGCCAGCAGTTACGACCTCCGGGACACTGAAGCTTTCTTT.

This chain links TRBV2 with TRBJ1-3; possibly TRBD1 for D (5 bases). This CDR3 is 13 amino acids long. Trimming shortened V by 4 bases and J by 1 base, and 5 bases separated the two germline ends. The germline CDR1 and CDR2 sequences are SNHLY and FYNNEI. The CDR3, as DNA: TGTGCCAGCAGTGGGACATCTGGAAACACCATATATTTT. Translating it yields CASSGTSGNTIYF. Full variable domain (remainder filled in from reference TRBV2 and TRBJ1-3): EPEVTQTPSHQVTQMGQEVILRCVPISNHLYFYWYRQILGQKVEFLVSFYNNEISEKSEIFDDQFSVERPDGSNFTLKIRSTKLEDSAMYFCASSGTSGNTIYFGEGSWLTVV.